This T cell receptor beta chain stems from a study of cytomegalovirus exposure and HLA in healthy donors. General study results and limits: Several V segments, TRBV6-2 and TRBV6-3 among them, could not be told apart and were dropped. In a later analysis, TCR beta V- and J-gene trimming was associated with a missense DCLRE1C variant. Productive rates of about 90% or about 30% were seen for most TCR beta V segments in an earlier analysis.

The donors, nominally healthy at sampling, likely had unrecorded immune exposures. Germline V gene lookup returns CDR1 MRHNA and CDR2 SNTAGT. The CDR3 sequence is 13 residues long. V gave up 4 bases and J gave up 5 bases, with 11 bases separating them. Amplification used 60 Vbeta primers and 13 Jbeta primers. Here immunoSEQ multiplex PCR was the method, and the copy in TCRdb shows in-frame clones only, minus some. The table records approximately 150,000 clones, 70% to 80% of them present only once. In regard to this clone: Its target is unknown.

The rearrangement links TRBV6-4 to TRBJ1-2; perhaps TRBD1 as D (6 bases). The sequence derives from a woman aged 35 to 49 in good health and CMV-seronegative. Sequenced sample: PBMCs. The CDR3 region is CASSARDNYGYTF. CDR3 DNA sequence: TGTGCCAGCAGTGCCAGGGACAATTATGGCTACACCTTC.